This T cell receptor (beta chain) was recorded in a study of cytomegalovirus exposure and HLA in healthy donors. For the study at large: Later, an analysis reported that the 100 to 150 validation repertoires had used the same platform as the approximately 680 first-cohort repertoires. Study-wide results and limits: Investigators reported over 150 TCR beta chains as tied to cytomegalovirus.

In the case of this clone: Its target is unknown.

From germline, CDR1 is SNHLY and CDR2 FYNNEI. V gave up 9 bases and J gave up 1 base, with 12 bases separating them. This CDR3 spans 13 amino acids. TCRdb's table, derived via immunoSEQ multiplex PCR, lists solely in-frame clones and lacks some. The table records fewer than 100,000 clones, approximately 91% of them present only once. The receptor's source is a man younger than 40 in good health and CMV-seronegative. The rearrangement links TRBV2 to TRBJ1-1; the D gene is possibly TRBD1 (6 bases). The source material was PBMCs. The CDR3 nucleotides are TGTGCCAGGGTTCCGGACAGGAACACTGAAGCTTTCTTT. It is translated as CARVPDRNTEAFF.